This entry describes one TCR beta chain. Its antigen remains unknown. The data derive from a study of OX40 agonist ivuxolimab in advanced cancers. Study-level background: Patients were given ivuxolimab, an antibody that agonizes OX40 (CD134). Across the patients, intravenous ivuxolimab was delivered every 2 weeks at 0.01 to 10 mg/kg. Whole-study findings and limits: The work left the antigen specificity of expanded peripheral T cells undetermined. On average, a greater number of expanded clones characterised CD8+ T cells relative to CD4+.

The V gene end was trimmed by 0 bases and the J gene end by 4 bases; junction bases not matched to a gene: 2. This CDR3 is 14 amino acids long. Germline lookup yields CDR1 SGHRS and CDR2 YFSETQ. Clones were sequenced by immunoSEQ multiplex PCR, and TCRdb holds only the in-frame ones, with some missing. The repertoire consists of 45,000 to 60,000 clones, with more than 75% occurring once and the leading ten covering approximately 1.1%. The sample in question was CD4+ or CD8+ T cells sorted from blood, obtained in a trial of the OX40 agonist ivuxolimab. The chain employs TRBV5-1 and TRBJ2-3; TRBD2 matches at 7 bases. The TCR comes from an adult with an advanced solid tumor such as melanoma, head and neck, liver or kidney cancer. In nucleotides, the CDR3 is TGCGCCAGCAGCTTGGTCGCGGGAGCAGATACGCAGTATTTT. Its translation: CASSLVAGADTQYF.